These T cell receptor beta chains were read from a single sample in a study of blood T cell repertoires in COVID-19. Produced via immunoSEQ multiplex PCR; TCRdb's table is partial and in-frame only. The sample holds about 170,000 clones; around 92% are singletons and the top ten take approximately 4.8%. Source material: peripheral blood. The source is a man in his thirties or forties with COVID-19, enrolled during active disease. Each CDR3 is given with its conserved first and last residue. The D gene is left open where the match is weak. Some rows have no size entry. The others give once, few or many, or a class for an expanded clone.

d_gene: .; abundance: .; v_gene: TRBV19; j_gene: TRBJ1-2; CDR3aa: CASRIPGGYGYTF; CDR3nt: TGTGCCAGTAGGATCCCGGGGGGCTATGGCTACACCTTC
d_gene: .; abundance: .; v_gene: TRBV7-9; j_gene: TRBJ1-4; CDR3aa: CASSLRQREKLFF; CDR3nt: TGTGCCAGCAGCTTAAGACAACGTGAAAAACTGTTTTTT
d_gene: .; abundance: .; v_gene: TRBV4-2; j_gene: TRBJ2-7; CDR3aa: CASSPTSPRNYEQYF; CDR3nt: TGTGCCAGCAGCCCTACTAGTCCTAGAAATTACGAGCAGTACTTC
d_gene: .; abundance: once; v_gene: TRBV5-1; j_gene: TRBJ2-4; CDR3aa: CASSLDLAFAKNIQYF; CDR3nt: TGCGCCAGCAGCTTGGATCTAGCATTTGCCAAAAACATTCAGTACTTC
d_gene: TRBD2; abundance: .; v_gene: TRBV19; j_gene: TRBJ2-1; CDR3aa: CASSARYTSGGRDEQFF; CDR3nt: TGTGCCAGTAGTGCTCGCTATACCAGCGGGGGGCGCGATGAGCAGTTCTTC
d_gene: TRBD1; abundance: .; v_gene: TRBV4-3; j_gene: TRBJ1-5; CDR3aa: CASSQLTGDQPQHF; CDR3nt: TGCGCCAGCAGCCAACTGACAGGGGATCAGCCCCAGCATTTT
d_gene: .; abundance: .; v_gene: TRBV5-4; j_gene: TRBJ2-5; CDR3aa: CASSLESVTTQYF; CDR3nt: TGTGCCAGCAGCTTGGAGTCGGTCACCACCCAGTACTTC
d_gene: TRBD2; abundance: once; v_gene: TRBV28; j_gene: TRBJ2-7; CDR3aa: CASRTSGLYEQYF; CDR3nt: TGTGCCAGCAGGACTAGCGGACTCTACGAGCAGTACTTC
d_gene: .; abundance: .; v_gene: TRBV15; j_gene: TRBJ1-6; CDR3aa: CATSPRDTSPLHF; CDR3nt: TGTGCCACCAGCCCTCGGGACACTTCACCCCTCCACTTT
d_gene: .; abundance: .; v_gene: TRBV2; j_gene: TRBJ1-1; CDR3aa: CATLPAPGSTEAFF; CDR3nt: TGTGCCACCTTACCTGCCCCCGGGTCCACTGAAGCTTTCTTT
d_gene: .; abundance: .; v_gene: TRBV5-4; j_gene: TRBJ2-7; CDR3aa: CASSLAPADYYEQYF; CDR3nt: TGTGCCAGCAGCTTGGCCCCCGCAGACTACTACGAGCAGTACTTC
d_gene: .; abundance: .; v_gene: TRBV2; j_gene: TRBJ2-2; CDR3aa: CASSESGQNTGELFF; CDR3nt: TGTGCCAGCAGTGAGAGTGGTCAGAACACCGGGGAGCTGTTTTTT
d_gene: .; abundance: .; v_gene: TRBV6-5; j_gene: TRBJ2-3; CDR3aa: CASTRGTSTDTQYF; CDR3nt: TGTGCCAGCACGCGGGGCACTAGCACAGATACGCAGTATTTT
d_gene: .; abundance: .; v_gene: TRBV9; j_gene: TRBJ1-1; CDR3aa: CASSVAPRGWGTEAFF; CDR3nt: TGTGCCAGCAGCGTAGCTCCTAGGGGTTGGGGCACTGAAGCTTTCTTT
d_gene: TRBD1; abundance: .; v_gene: TRBV7-8; j_gene: TRBJ2-5; CDR3aa: CASSPTAGGRETQYF; CDR3nt: TGTGCCAGCAGCCCGACCGCAGGGGGTAGAGAGACCCAGTACTTC
d_gene: .; abundance: once; v_gene: TRBV7-3; j_gene: TRBJ2-1; CDR3aa: CASSLDQGGYNEQFF; CDR3nt: TGTGCCAGCAGCTTAGATCAGGGAGGCTACAATGAGCAGTTCTTC
d_gene: TRBD2; abundance: .; v_gene: TRBV6-4; j_gene: TRBJ2-5; CDR3aa: CASRRREGQETQYF; CDR3nt: TGTGCCAGCAGGAGGAGGGAGGGCCAAGAGACCCAGTACTTC
d_gene: TRBD2; abundance: .; v_gene: TRBV4-3; j_gene: TRBJ2-1; CDR3aa: CASSRISGGSSYNEQFF; CDR3nt: TGCGCCAGCAGCCGAATTAGCGGGGGGAGCTCCTACAATGAGCAGTTCTTC
d_gene: TRBD2; abundance: .; v_gene: TRBV7-8; j_gene: TRBJ2-1; CDR3aa: CASSLGLAGAPRPYNEQFF; CDR3nt: TGTGCCAGCAGCTTAGGACTAGCGGGAGCGCCGAGGCCTTACAATGAGCAGTTCTTC
d_gene: TRBD1; abundance: .; v_gene: TRBV7-2; j_gene: TRBJ2-7; CDR3aa: CASSFGTVATYEQYF; CDR3nt: TGTGCCAGCAGTTTTGGGACAGTAGCGACCTACGAGCAGTACTTC
d_gene: .; abundance: .; v_gene: TRBV5-4; j_gene: TRBJ1-4; CDR3aa: CASSLVGGLNEKLFF; CDR3nt: TGTGCCAGCAGCTTAGTTGGGGGCCTTAATGAAAAACTGTTTTTT
d_gene: .; abundance: .; v_gene: TRBV11-2; j_gene: TRBJ1-1; CDR3aa: CASSLRGHPLGGPSEAFF; CDR3nt: TGTGCCAGCAGCTTGAGAGGCCATCCCCTTGGAGGGCCCTCCGAAGCTTTCTTT
d_gene: .; abundance: .; v_gene: TRBV19; j_gene: TRBJ2-1; CDR3aa: CASSSGVAVGNEQFF; CDR3nt: TGTGCCAGTAGTTCCGGGGTTGCGGTAGGCAATGAGCAGTTCTTC
d_gene: .; abundance: .; v_gene: TRBV19; j_gene: TRBJ1-2; CDR3aa: CASSIPGTYYGYTF; CDR3nt: TGTGCCAGTAGTATACCAGGAACCTACTATGGCTACACCTTC
d_gene: .; abundance: once; v_gene: TRBV23-1; j_gene: TRBJ1-5; CDR3aa: CASSHYLEIFREPQPQHF; CDR3nt: TGCGCCAGCAGTCATTATTTGGAAATCTTTCGGGAACCACAGCCCCAGCATTTT
d_gene: TRBD1; abundance: .; v_gene: TRBV5-5; j_gene: TRBJ2-5; CDR3aa: CASSTRMVPGDRGLRETQYF; CDR3nt: TGTGCCAGCAGCACCCGAATGGTCCCGGGGGACAGGGGGCTCCGGGAGACCCAGTACTTC
d_gene: .; abundance: .; v_gene: TRBV28; j_gene: TRBJ2-5; CDR3aa: CASSDAGPYETQYF; CDR3nt: TGTGCCAGCAGCGACGCAGGGCCCTATGAGACCCAGTACTTC
d_gene: TRBD2; abundance: .; v_gene: TRBV6-2/TRBV6-3; j_gene: TRBJ2-7; CDR3aa: CASSTRGGLYEQYF; CDR3nt: TGTGCCAGCAGTACCCGGGGGGGCCTCTACGAGCAGTACTTC
d_gene: TRBD2; abundance: .; v_gene: TRBV5-1; j_gene: TRBJ2-1; CDR3aa: CASSLANGGNNEQFF; CDR3nt: TGCGCCAGCAGCTTGGCCAACGGGGGGAACAATGAGCAGTTCTTC
d_gene: TRBD2; abundance: .; v_gene: TRBV4-2; j_gene: TRBJ2-5; CDR3aa: CASSQDLVGTSGYQETQYF; CDR3nt: TGTGCCAGCAGCCAAGATTTAGTTGGGACTAGCGGCTACCAAGAGACCCAGTACTTC
d_gene: TRBD1; abundance: .; v_gene: TRBV2; j_gene: TRBJ1-2; CDR3aa: CASLTQGAGYGYTF; CDR3nt: TGTGCCAGCTTAACACAGGGGGCGGGGTATGGCTACACCTTC
d_gene: .; abundance: .; v_gene: TRBV6-5; j_gene: TRBJ2-7; CDR3aa: CASKVLAEYEQYF; CDR3nt: TGTGCCAGCAAAGTTCTGGCGGAGTACGAGCAGTACTTC
d_gene: .; abundance: .; v_gene: TRBV28; j_gene: TRBJ1-2; CDR3aa: CASSLIGVTYGYTF; CDR3nt: TGTGCCAGCAGTTTAATAGGGGTAACGTATGGCTACACCTTC
d_gene: .; abundance: .; v_gene: TRBV9; j_gene: TRBJ2-1; CDR3aa: CASSVGRGRDEQFF; CDR3nt: TGTGCCAGCAGCGTAGGAAGGGGCCGAGATGAGCAGTTCTTC
d_gene: .; abundance: .; v_gene: TRBV2; j_gene: TRBJ2-5; CDR3aa: CASSKTGVETQYF; CDR3nt: TGTGCCAGCAGTAAAACGGGGGTTGAGACCCAGTACTTC
d_gene: .; abundance: .; v_gene: TRBV5-5; j_gene: TRBJ2-4; CDR3aa: CASSLSSVAKNIQYF; CDR3nt: TGTGCCAGCAGCTTGTCGTCGGTAGCCAAAAACATTCAGTACTTC
d_gene: .; abundance: .; v_gene: TRBV6-2/TRBV6-3; j_gene: TRBJ2-2; CDR3aa: CASSPGEGGTGELFF; CDR3nt: TGTGCCAGCAGTCCAGGGGAGGGGGGCACCGGGGAGCTGTTTTTT
d_gene: TRBD1; abundance: .; v_gene: TRBV9; j_gene: TRBJ2-5; CDR3aa: CASSVGDRGRAETQYF; CDR3nt: TGTGCCAGCAGCGTAGGGGACAGGGGGCGGGCGGAGACCCAGTACTTC
d_gene: TRBD2; abundance: .; v_gene: TRBV27; j_gene: TRBJ2-3; CDR3aa: CASTRSGGSTDTQYF; CDR3nt: TGTGCCAGCACCCGGAGCGGGGGGTCCACAGATACGCAGTATTTT
d_gene: .; abundance: .; v_gene: TRBV2; j_gene: TRBJ1-1; CDR3aa: CASRLGRTMNTEAFF; CDR3nt: TGTGCCAGCAGATTGGGACGGACTATGAACACTGAAGCTTTCTTT
d_gene: TRBD1; abundance: .; v_gene: TRBV5-4; j_gene: TRBJ2-4; CDR3aa: CASSLAEGAIAKNIQYF; CDR3nt: TGTGCCAGCAGCTTGGCCGAGGGGGCCATAGCCAAAAACATTCAGTACTTC
d_gene: .; abundance: .; v_gene: TRBV19; j_gene: TRBJ1-6; CDR3aa: CASRIQYNSPLHF; CDR3nt: TGTGCCAGTAGGATACAGTATAATTCACCCCTCCACTTT
d_gene: .; abundance: once; v_gene: TRBV21-1; j_gene: TRBJ2-3; CDR3aa: CASSKQPGYSTDTQYF; CDR3nt: TGTGCCAGCAGCAAACAGCCGGGGTATAGCACAGATACGCAGTATTTT
d_gene: TRBD2; abundance: .; v_gene: TRBV11-2; j_gene: TRBJ2-7; CDR3aa: CASSYERGHSYEQYF; CDR3nt: TGTGCCAGCAGCTACGAGCGGGGTCACTCCTACGAGCAGTACTTC
d_gene: TRBD1; abundance: .; v_gene: TRBV5-1; j_gene: TRBJ1-3; CDR3aa: CASSSQGAGNTIYF; CDR3nt: TGCGCCAGCAGCTCTCAGGGGGCTGGAAACACCATATATTTT
d_gene: .; abundance: .; v_gene: TRBV7-8; j_gene: TRBJ2-2; CDR3aa: CASSFDRPNTGELFF; CDR3nt: TGTGCCAGCAGCTTCGACAGGCCGAACACCGGGGAGCTGTTTTTT
d_gene: TRBD1; abundance: .; v_gene: TRBV18; j_gene: TRBJ1-3; CDR3aa: CASSQNRDRGNTIYF; CDR3nt: TGTGCCAGCTCACAAAACCGGGACAGAGGAAACACCATATATTTT
d_gene: .; abundance: .; v_gene: TRBV9; j_gene: TRBJ1-1; CDR3aa: CASSVVRGIMAEAFF; CDR3nt: TGTGCCAGCAGCGTAGTTAGGGGGATAATGGCTGAAGCTTTCTTT
d_gene: .; abundance: .; v_gene: TRBV6-2/TRBV6-3; j_gene: TRBJ2-7; CDR3aa: CASSYWQGPYEQYF; CDR3nt: TGTGCCAGCAGTTATTGGCAGGGGCCCTACGAGCAGTACTTC
d_gene: .; abundance: .; v_gene: TRBV19; j_gene: TRBJ1-5; CDR3aa: CASSISVREGPVRNQPQHF; CDR3nt: TGTGCCAGTAGTATATCGGTTAGGGAGGGGCCGGTCAGAAATCAGCCCCAGCATTTT
d_gene: TRBD1; abundance: .; v_gene: TRBV18; j_gene: TRBJ2-2; CDR3aa: CASSPDRVRTGELFF; CDR3nt: TGTGCCAGCTCACCGGACAGGGTGCGGACCGGGGAGCTGTTTTTT
d_gene: .; abundance: few; v_gene: TRBV6-2/TRBV6-3; j_gene: TRBJ1-2; CDR3aa: CASSYRAGNGYTF; CDR3nt: TGTGCCAGCAGTTACCGGGCGGGGAATGGCTACACCTTC
d_gene: .; abundance: once; v_gene: TRBV4-3; j_gene: TRBJ1-2; CDR3aa: CASSQDLLAAGPNGYTF; CDR3nt: TGCGCCAGCAGCCAAGACCTTCTCGCGGCAGGGCCGAATGGCTACACCTTC
d_gene: TRBD1; abundance: .; v_gene: TRBV7-3; j_gene: TRBJ2-1; CDR3aa: CASSSGQGVYNEQFF; CDR3nt: TGTGCCAGCAGCTCCGGACAGGGGGTCTACAATGAGCAGTTCTTC
d_gene: TRBD1; abundance: .; v_gene: TRBV5-6; j_gene: TRBJ2-2; CDR3aa: CASSYRDRQTGELFF; CDR3nt: TGTGCCAGCAGCTATCGGGACAGACAGACCGGGGAGCTGTTTTTT